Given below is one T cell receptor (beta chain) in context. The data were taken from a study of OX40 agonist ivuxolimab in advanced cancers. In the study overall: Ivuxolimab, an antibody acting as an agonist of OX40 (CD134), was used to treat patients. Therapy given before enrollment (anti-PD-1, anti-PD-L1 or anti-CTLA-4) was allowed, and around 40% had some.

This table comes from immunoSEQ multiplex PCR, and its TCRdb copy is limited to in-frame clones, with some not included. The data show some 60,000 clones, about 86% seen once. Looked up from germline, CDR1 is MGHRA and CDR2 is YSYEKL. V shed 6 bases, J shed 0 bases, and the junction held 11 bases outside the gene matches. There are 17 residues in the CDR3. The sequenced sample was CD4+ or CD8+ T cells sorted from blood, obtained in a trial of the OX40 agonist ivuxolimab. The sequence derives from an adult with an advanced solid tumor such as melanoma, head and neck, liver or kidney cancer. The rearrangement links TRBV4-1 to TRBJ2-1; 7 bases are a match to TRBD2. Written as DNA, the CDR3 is TGCGCCAGCAGGCAAACGACTAGCTCGGGCTCCTACAATGAGCAGTTCTTC. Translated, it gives CASRQTTSSGSYNEQFF.